The rows below give T cell receptor beta chains drawn from one sample of a study of regulatory T cells in long-lasting Graves disease. TCRdb ran MiXCR on the multiplex PCR reads and lists one entry per CDR3 protein. The repertoire holds about 460,000 distinct CDR3 sequences, with approximately 14% as singletons. The same sample was also studied in work on T cells in Graves' hyperthyroidism and ophthalmopathy.

Here the sequenced sample was peripheral blood mononuclear cells (PBMCs), taken at new diagnosis, from a patient treated with antithyroid drugs. These receptors all come from a woman aged 50 to 60 with Graves disease. CDR3s include the opening cysteine and the closing phenylalanine or tryptophan. Fields, in order: V gene, D gene, CDR3 protein. The D gene is left open where the match is weak.

V: TRBV12-3/TRBV12-4; D: .; CDR3: CASSPRGGLGNTIYF
V: TRBV3-1; D: .; CDR3: CASSPTADSYNEQFF
V: TRBV28; D: .; CDR3: CASSFIERVGETQYF
V: TRBV6-2/TRBV6-3; D: .; CDR3: CASSYSLPKTNEQFF
V: TRBV5-1; D: TRBD2; CDR3: CASSLAPGGRGQETQYF
V: TRBV11-1; D: TRBD2; CDR3: CASSLVGSSGIQAEQYF
V: TRBV18; D: .; CDR3: CASSPPFRSSYNEQFF
V: TRBV9; D: .; CDR3: CASSVGQGHHNEQFF
V: TRBV7-6; D: .; CDR3: CASSPPGGGSPLHF
V: TRBV6-1; D: .; CDR3: CASSNGREETQYF
V: TRBV6-1; D: .; CDR3: CASSVPGTPRGNQPQHF